What follows are 20 T cell receptor beta chains derived from one specimen sequenced in a study of CD8 T cells in ankylosing spondylitis. Study findings and constraints: A TCR beta motif made of eight highly homologous variants seemed typical of ankylosing spondylitis blood.

Antigens for these TCRs are unknown. TCRdb processed the 5' RACE reads anew with MiXCR; each CDR3 protein has one entry. This sample yields approximately 550,000 distinct CDR3 sequences, of which approximately 12% are seen a single time; approximately 6.2% belongs to the top ten. The sequenced sample was blood, either unsorted or a sorted T cell fraction (not recorded which). Source of these receptors: a male donor with ankylosing spondylitis.

The chain employs TRBV30 and TRBJ2-1, with 12 bases lining up with TRBD2. Germline CDR1 GTSNPN, CDR2 SVGIG (reference sequence). The CDR3 length is 16 residues. Trimming cost V 4 bases and J 4 bases; bases outside gene matches: 8. The CDR3 protein is CAWNPRLAGVYNEQFF. In DNA, the CDR3 is TGTGCCTGGAACCCGAGACTAGCGGGAGTTTACAATGAGCAGTTCTTC.

This chain links TRBV3-1 with TRBJ2-3; unclear D gene. The CDR3 is made up of 14 amino acids. CDR1 is LGHDT, CDR2 YNNKEL, per germline (reference sequence). V was clipped by 5 bases and J by 8 bases, with 17 bases between them. The CDR3 nucleotides are TGTGCCAGCAGCTCCCGACAAACCGTCGGTACGCAGTATTTT. It codes for CASSSRQTVGTQYF.

This clonotype was found a few times. The V and J genes are TRBV20-1 and TRBJ1-2, with D possibly TRBD1 on 5 matching bases. Trimming left V 6 bases short and J 13 bases short, with 21 bases between. The germline CDR1 and CDR2 sequences are DFQATT and SNEGSKA (reference sequence). The CDR3 runs 12 residues. CDR3 sequence (DNA): TGCAGTGCCTCCTTCCGGGGACGCCAAAGCACCTTC. This sequence encodes CSASFRGRQSTF.

A few counts support this clonotype. The V call is TRBV5-1, the J call TRBJ2-6; 7 positions agree with TRBD1. V shed 6 bases and J 0 bases; nucleotides not matched to a gene: 15. Germline CDR1 SGHRS, CDR2 YFSETQ. The CDR3 is 19 amino acids. The CDR3 bases are TGCGCCAGCACCAATCTAGGGACAGTCTCTAACTCTGGGGCCAACGTCCTGACTTTC. Translated: CASTNLGTVSNSGANVLTF.

This chain connects TRBV5-1 to TRBJ2-7; 9 positions match TRBD1. Per the germline V gene, CDR1 is SGHRS and CDR2 is YFSETQ. The J segment lost 1 base and the V segment lost 0 bases, leaving 2 bases of the junction unmatched. The CDR3 contains 15 residues. This CDR3 is CASSLEGQGSYEQYV. CDR3 bases: TGCGCCAGCAGCTTGGAGGGACAGGGATCCTACGAGCAGTACGTC.

The CDR3 DNA reads as TGTGCCAGCAGCCCCGAGGCCAGCGGGAGGGAAACAGATACGCAGTATTTT. It specifies CASSPEASGRETDTQYF. The J gene is TRBJ2-3, the V gene TRBV5-7; 10 nucleotides match TRBD2. TRBV5-7 is labeled an ORF, and its function is uncertain. CDR3 length: 17 amino acids. V trimming: 4 bases; J trimming: 3 bases; junction bases outside the gene matches: 11.

This sequence joins TRBV5-1 and TRBJ2-1, with D possibly TRBD2 on 6 matching bases. Trimming took 2 bases from V and 7 from J, leaving 13 bases between them. The CDR3 covers 14 residues. Germline V CDR1 and CDR2: SGHRS, YFSETQ. CDR3 nucleotide sequence: TGCGCCAGCAGCTTAGACCGTAGCGGTAATGAGCAGTTCTTC. Encoded protein: CASSLDRSGNEQFF.

The CDR3 DNA is TGTGCCAGCAGCCAAGTTGAAGATACGCAGTATTTT. Amino acid sequence: CASSQVEDTQYF. V usage is TRBV3-1 and J usage is TRBJ2-3; D remains ambiguous. The CDR3 spans 12 residues. Germline V lookup: CDR1 LGHDT, CDR2 YNNKEL (reference sequence). V dropped 1 base and J dropped 5 bases, with 4 bases sitting between them.

The chain combines TRBV20-1 with TRBJ1-2; D gene unclear. Trimming took off 1 base at V and 4 bases at J, with 10 bases between the two ends. The CDR3 loop spans 13 amino acids. The germline gives CDR1 DFQATT, CDR2 SNEGSKA (reference sequence). CDR3 loop: CSARVPGFYGYTF. The DNA for the CDR3 is TGCAGTGCTAGAGTTCCGGGGTTCTATGGCTACACCTTC.

A few counts support this clonotype. The V and J genes are TRBV5-1 and TRBJ1-4; 8 bases agree with TRBD1. Germline CDR1 reads SGHRS; CDR2 reads YFSETQ. The CDR3 is 16 amino acids. Trimming removed 4 bases from V and 7 bases from J; junction bases left unmatched: 12. CDR3 sequence reads: CASSESFQGAGEKLFF. As DNA, the CDR3 is TGCGCCAGCAGCGAAAGTTTCCAGGGGGCGGGTGAAAAACTGTTTTTT. The entire variable domain, with the rest obtained from reference TRBV5-1 and TRBJ1-4, is as follows: KAGVTQTPRYLIKTRGQQVTLSCSPISGHRSVSWYQQTPGQGLQFLFEYFSETQRNKGNFPGRFSGRQFSNSRSEMNVSTLELGDSALYLCASSESFQGAGEKLFFGSGTQLSVL.

This clonotype was seen more than once but under ten times. The rearrangement joins TRBV12-3 or TRBV12-4 to TRBJ1-1; D unresolved. The germline V and J ends were trimmed by 3 bases and 2 bases, with 19 bases remaining between them. This CDR3 spans 17 amino acids. The CDR3 protein is CASSFPIGVSSNTEAFF. The DNA for the CDR3 is TGTGCCAGCAGTTTCCCGATTGGGGTCAGCTCCAACACTGAAGCTTTCTTT.

This clonotype was observed at least ten times. The CDR3 reads CASSLRLGDEAFF. CDR3 sequence (DNA): TGTGCCAGCAGTTTAAGGCTGGGTGATGAAGCTTTCTTT. This rearrangement joins TRBV12-3 or TRBV12-4 to TRBJ1-1; no definite D call. There are 13 residues in the CDR3. With 2 bases removed from V and 7 bases from J, the gap between germline ends came to 11 bases.

This chain connects TRBV10-3 to TRBJ2-3; 8 bases are shared with TRBD1. The J segment lost 1 base and the V segment lost 2 bases, leaving 5 bases of the junction unmatched. The CDR3 runs 16 residues. Germline-derived CDR1 and CDR2 are ENHRY and SYGVKD. This CDR3 reads CAISEGVTGGTDTQYF. Here the CDR3 DNA reads TGTGCCATCAGTGAGGGCGTGACAGGGGGCACAGATACGCAGTATTTT.

The rearrangement joins TRBV21-1 to TRBJ1-1; the table's D call, TRBD1, was not checked against the DNA. TRBV21-1 is tagged as a pseudogene. The length of the CDR3 is 13 residues. CDR3 protein: CASSKVDRGQAFF. Written as DNA, the CDR3 is TGTGCCAGCAGCAAAGTTGATAGGGGCCAAGCTTTCTTT.

This clonotype was seen more than once but under ten times. The chain links TRBV12-3 or TRBV12-4 to TRBJ1-2; 8 positions agree with TRBD1. The V and J ends lost 7 bases and 8 bases, in that order; junction bases with no gene match: 6. The CDR3 consists of 12 residues. DNA for the CDR3: TGTGCCAGCACCCAGGGGGCGGGGGGCTACACCTTC. Translation: CASTQGAGGYTF.

The rearrangement joins TRBV11-2 to TRBJ1-2; a possible D gene is TRBD1 (5 bases). Germline V gene sequence: CDR1 SGHAT, CDR2 FQNNGV. Trimming shortened V by 0 bases and J by 3 bases, and 14 bases separated the two germline ends. This CDR3 comprises 16 residues. CDR3: CASSLDRDGTYYGYTF. Here the CDR3 DNA reads TGTGCCAGCAGCTTAGATAGGGACGGAACTTACTATGGCTACACCTTC. Full variable domain (remainder filled in from reference TRBV11-2 and TRBJ1-2): EAGVAQSPRYKIIEKRQSVAFWCNPISGHATLYWYQQILGQGPKLLIQFQNNGVVDDSQLPKDRFSAERLKGVDSTLKIQPAKLEDSAVYLCASSLDRDGTYYGYTFGSGTRLTVV.

There are many counts of this clonotype. The rearrangement joins TRBV6-1 to TRBJ2-2, with 13 positions matching TRBD2. J was trimmed by 6 bases and V by 6 bases; bases with no gene match: 7. The CDR3 contains 16 residues. CDR1 and CDR2 (germline): MNHNS, SASEGT. The CDR3 region has the DNA TGTGCCAGCAGACACCCGGGACTAGCGGGGTCCGGGGAGCTGTTTTTT. Residues: CASRHPGLAGSGELFF.

The chain couples TRBV4-1 to TRBJ2-5; D is perhaps TRBD2 (6 bases). Trimming took 4 bases from V and 1 from J, leaving 10 bases between them. The CDR3 consists of 14 residues. Germline assignment: CDR1 MGHRA and CDR2 YSYEKL. The CDR3 loop reads CASSRRLVQETQYF. The CDR3, as DNA: TGCGCCAGCAGCCGCCGACTAGTCCAAGAGACCCAGTACTTC.

The table lists this clonotype with a few counts. The V gene is TRBV5-1, the J gene TRBJ2-7; D is unclear. Germline V gene lookup returns CDR1 SGHRS and CDR2 YFSETQ. There are 13 residues in the CDR3. Trimming left V 2 bases short and J 5 bases short, with 11 bases between. CDR3 DNA: TGCGCCAGCAGCTTCTACGATGGGGACGAGCAGTACTTC. Residues: CASSFYDGDEQYF.

The table lists this clonotype with many counts. The CDR3 reads CATSDLRGSSYNEQFF. The CDR3 bases are TGTGCCACCAGTGATTTGAGGGGGAGCTCCTACAATGAGCAGTTCTTC. This chain links TRBV24-1 with TRBJ2-1; perhaps TRBD1 as D (6 bases). The V end lost 0 bases, the J end lost 0 bases, and 8 bases lay between the germline ends. Germline CDR1 and CDR2: KGHDR and SFDVKD. The CDR3 has 16 amino acids.